Shown below are 31 T cell receptor beta chains from a single sample sequenced in a study of blood T cells in healthy people across ages. Sample-barcoded 5' priming and a J-beta primer mix drove a second PCR of 7 to 11 cycles. TCRdb re-called the 5' RACE reads with MiXCR, one entry per CDR3 protein. The sample contains around 1.1 million distinct CDR3 sequences, more than 30% of which appear only once. Material for sequencing was blood. These receptors all stem from a man younger than 30 in good health.

This rearrangement joins TRBV9 to TRBJ2-3; D remains ambiguous. The CDR3 covers 16 residues. Trimming took off 4 bases at V and 2 bases at J, with 17 bases between the two ends. Germline V gene sequence: CDR1 SGDLS, CDR2 YYNGEE. This CDR3 reads CASSSNSPRHTDTQYF. CDR3 coding DNA: TGTGCCAGCAGCTCAAATAGTCCGCGACACACAGATACGCAGTATTTT.

The sample holds many counts of this clonotype. The chain has TRBV7-2 and TRBJ2-4; 8 nucleotides line up with TRBD1. There are 14 residues in the CDR3. Germline CDR1 is SGHTA and CDR2 is FQGNSA. V lost 4 bases, J lost 5 bases, and 4 bases stayed unmatched. The CDR3 protein is CASSSTGAENIQYF. DNA of the CDR3: TGTGCCAGCAGCTCGACAGGGGCGGAAAACATTCAGTACTTC.

This clonotype was recorded a few times. This chain connects TRBV5-1 to TRBJ1-2, with unresolved D. The CDR3 has 13 residues. The V and J ends lost 4 bases and 4 bases respectively, with 11 bases between them. The germline gives CDR1 SGHRS, CDR2 YFSETQ. CDR3 nucleotide sequence: TGCGCCAGCAGCGTGCTCCGGGGCTATGGCTACACCTTC. Translating it yields CASSVLRGYGYTF.

Concerning this clonotype: A single base separates this from a much larger clone, so it may be a read error. The rearrangement links TRBV29-1 to TRBJ2-5; no clear D. V was shortened by 4 bases and J by 11 bases, with 14 bases between the two germline ends. Germline lookup yields CDR1 SQVTM and CDR2 ANQGSEA. The CDR3 sequence is 11 residues long. In DNA form, the CDR3 reads TGCAGCGTTGTCCAGTCCAATGAGCAGTACTTC. Translating gives CSVVQSNEQYF.

CDR3 sequence reads: CASSPHRSLQYGYTF. CDR3 in DNA: TGCGCCAGCAGCCCCCATCGGTCCCTACAGTACGGCTACACCTTC. The chain recombines TRBV4-3 with TRBJ1-2; D gene ambiguous. Trimming took off 4 bases at V and 8 bases at J, with 20 bases between the two ends. The germline V gene has CDR1 LGHNA and CDR2 YSLEER. The CDR3 spans 15 residues.

This clonotype was found a few times. The chain links TRBV6-2 or TRBV6-3 to TRBJ1-5; D call uncertain. The CDR3 spans 14 residues. Trimming removed 0 bases at V and 7 bases at J, with 10 bases between. The V gene's germline CDR1 is MNHEY and CDR2 SVGEGT. CDR3 DNA sequence: TGTGCCAGCAGTTACTCAGTGGAGAACCAGCCCCAGCATTTT. Translating gives CASSYSVENQPQHF.

The CDR3 spells CSARVGERGYLTNEQFF. Written as DNA, the CDR3 is TGCAGTGCTAGAGTAGGGGAGAGGGGCTACTTGACCAATGAGCAGTTCTTC. The chain links TRBV20-1 to TRBJ2-1; TRBD1 or TRBD2 may be the D gene (5 bases each). The CDR3 contains 17 residues. CDR1 is DFQATT and CDR2 is SNEGSKA in the germline V gene (reference sequence). V lost 1 base and J 6 bases, leaving 22 bases between the germline ends.

Points on this clonotype: One junction end disagrees with the germline gene, perhaps due to a read error. The rearrangement links TRBV28 to TRBJ1-4; 7 bases match TRBD1. Germline CDR1 MDHEN, CDR2 SYDVKM. This CDR3 region has 14 residues. The CDR3 sequence: CGSTRDRFNEKLFF. The CDR3 nucleotides are TGTGGCAGCACTCGGGACAGATTTAATGAAAAACTGTTTTTT.

The chain carries TRBV9 and TRBJ1-2; no firm D call. CDR1 is SGDLS, CDR2 YYNGEE, per germline. The CDR3 is 14 residues long. Trimming shortened V by 0 bases and J by 2 bases, and 8 bases separated the two germline ends. DNA of the CDR3: TGTGCCAGCAGCGTAGAGGCGGTAAACTATGGCTACACCTTC. As protein: CASSVEAVNYGYTF.

V and J are TRBV5-1 and TRBJ2-3; D tentatively reads TRBD1 or TRBD2 (5 bases each). V lost 3 bases, J lost 0 bases, and 11 bases lay in between. This CDR3 region has 15 residues. Germline V gene data show CDR1 as SGHRS and CDR2 as YFSETQ. CDR3 loop: CASSSGPISTDTQYF. Here the CDR3 DNA reads TGCGCCAGCAGCTCGGGACCGATAAGCACAGATACGCAGTATTTT.

The CDR3 DNA follows: TGTGCCAGCACCTGGGGGCAATACAATCAGCCCCAGCATTTT. The encoded protein is CASTWGQYNQPQHF. V usage is TRBV28 and J usage is TRBJ1-5; a weak D match, TRBD1 (6 bases). Trimming removed 7 bases from V and 3 bases from J, with 13 bases in between. Germline V gives CDR1 MDHEN, CDR2 SYDVKM. CDR3 length: 14 amino acids.

The sample holds a few counts of this clonotype. The rearrangement links TRBV20-1 to TRBJ1-5; D ambiguous. CDR3 size: 15 residues. Germline V lookup: CDR1 DFQATT, CDR2 SNEGSKA (reference sequence). Trimming removed 5 bases from V and 0 bases from J, with 14 bases in between. The CDR3 spells CSAAWAGSSNQPQHF. The CDR3 coding sequence is TGCAGTGCTGCCTGGGCAGGATCTAGCAATCAGCCCCAGCATTTT.

The genes are TRBV27 and TRBJ1-5; perhaps TRBD1 as D (5 bases). Trimming removed 6 bases from V and 7 bases from J, with 16 bases in between. The CDR3 totals 14 residues. Germline assignment: CDR1 MNHEY and CDR2 SMNVEV (reference sequence). The CDR3 region is CASRSGGVVQPQHF. The CDR3 nucleotides read TGTGCCAGCAGATCGGGGGGGGTTGTCCAGCCCCAGCATTTT.

Comment on this clonotype: Relative to the germline gene, one junction end is altered; a read error may explain this. J is TRBJ1-5 and V is TRBV6-4; D is possibly TRBD1 (5 bases). Germline V lookup: CDR1 MRHNA, CDR2 SNTAGT. The CDR3 consists of 14 residues. The CDR3 sequence: CATGGGTSNQHQHF. For the CDR3, the DNA is TGTGCCACCGGGGGAGGTACGAGCAATCAGCACCAGCATTTT.

A few counts support this clonotype. This sequence joins TRBV20-1 and TRBJ1-5, with 10 bases identical to TRBD1. This CDR3 has 16 amino acids. J lost 2 bases, V lost 6 bases, and 10 bases had no gene match. Per germline, CDR1 DFQATT and CDR2 SNEGSKA (reference sequence). For the CDR3, the DNA is TGCAGTGCCCCGCCCGGGACAGGGGTTGGCAATCAGCCCCAGCATTTT. It is translated as CSAPPGTGVGNQPQHF.

V usage is TRBV11-2 and J usage is TRBJ2-2; perhaps D is TRBD1 or TRBD2 (6 bases each). This CDR3 comprises 14 residues. The germline V gene has CDR1 SGHAT and CDR2 FQNNGV. V lost 4 bases and J 6 bases, leaving 12 bases between the germline ends. The CDR3 here is CASSSGANSGELFF. CDR3 coding DNA: TGTGCCAGCAGCTCGGGGGCAAATTCCGGGGAGCTGTTTTTT. The complete variable domain, with remaining parts taken from reference TRBV11-2 and TRBJ2-2, reads EAGVAQSPRYKIIEKRQSVAFWCNPISGHATLYWYQQILGQGPKLLIQFQNNGVVDDSQLPKDRFSAERLKGVDSTLKIQPAKLEDSAVYLCASSSGANSGELFFGEGSRLTVL.

On this clonotype: This may arise from a read error, as a much more abundant clone is one base away. The rearrangement uses TRBV16 and TRBJ1-2; no reliable D call. V was trimmed by 1 base and J by 6 bases, leaving 15 bases between them. The V gene's germline CDR1 is KGHSY and CDR2 FQNENV. This CDR3 region has 15 residues. The CDR3 region is CASSQWRADGDGYTF. The CDR3 bases are TGTGCCAGCAGCCAATGGCGTGCAGACGGCGATGGCTACACCTTC. Full variable domain (rest looked up from reference TRBV16 and TRBJ1-2): GEEVAQTPKHLVRGEGQKAKLYCAPIKGHSYVFWYQQVLKNEFKFLISFQNENVFDETGMPKERFSAKCLPNSPCSLEIQATKLEDSAVYFCASSQWRADGDGYTFGSGTRLTVV.

This chain joins TRBV7-2 and TRBJ1-4; TRBD1 matches 10 bases. V lost 3 bases to trimming and J lost 0 bases; unmatched junction nucleotides: 4. CDR1 SGHTA and CDR2 FQGNSA come from the germline V gene. The CDR3 consists of 17 residues. The chain's CDR3 is CASSLGTGAATNEKLFF. CDR3 nucleotide sequence: TGTGCCAGCAGCTTGGGGACAGGGGCCGCAACTAATGAAAAACTGTTTTTT.

There are a few counts of this clonotype. The rearrangement uses TRBV4-1 and TRBJ2-1, with TRBD2 matching 11 bases. The germline V gene has CDR1 MGHRA and CDR2 YSYEKL. CDR3 length: 17 amino acids. Trimming cost V 1 base and J 7 bases; bases outside gene matches: 9. CDR3 sequence: CASSQGLSGGAANEQFF. DNA of the CDR3: TGCGCCAGCAGCCAAGGTCTTAGCGGGGGGGCCGCAAATGAGCAGTTCTTC.

In its sample, this clonotype was seen many times. The chain's CDR3 is CATSSGGPYNEQFF. The CDR3 DNA is TGTGCCACCTCGAGCGGGGGGCCTTACAATGAGCAGTTCTTC. The chain recombines TRBV24-1 with TRBJ2-1; 9 bases are shared with TRBD2. Germline V lookup: CDR1 KGHDR, CDR2 SFDVKD. This CDR3 spans 14 amino acids. The junction had 6 bases not matched to a gene; V was cut back by 9 bases and J by 4 bases.

This chain connects TRBV12-5 to TRBJ1-1; D not certain. The CDR3 is made up of 17 amino acids. The V end was cut by 1 base, the J end by 1 base, with 16 bases between. The germline CDR1 and CDR2 sequences are LGHNT and FRNRAP. The CDR3 coding sequence is TGTGCTAGTGGTTTGGAGGTAGTTATTGCAGGGAACACTGAAGCTTTCTTT. This sequence encodes CASGLEVVIAGNTEAFF.

The V gene is TRBV20-1, the J gene TRBJ2-1, with no clear D. The length of the CDR3 is 15 residues. The V gene lost 3 bases and the J gene lost 10 bases, with 22 bases spanning the gap. The germline CDR1 and CDR2 sequences are DFQATT and SNEGSKA (reference sequence). The CDR3 is CSASQGFYDRNEQFF. CDR3 DNA sequence: TGCAGTGCTAGTCAAGGGTTCTACGACCGAAACGAGCAGTTCTTC.

This clonotype appeared a few times. In nucleotides, the CDR3 is TGTGCCAGCTGGGGGGGAGGTACTAACTATGGCTACACCTTC. This gives the protein CASWGGGTNYGYTF. The V gene is TRBV25-1, the J gene TRBJ1-2, with D possibly matching TRBD1 (5 bases). CDR1 is MGHDK, CDR2 SYGVNS, per germline. This CDR3 region has 14 residues. V was shortened by 8 bases and J by 0 bases, with 13 bases between the two germline ends.

This clonotype is a singleton in its sample. This chain links TRBV7-2 with TRBJ1-4; D is ambiguous. Germline V lookup: CDR1 SGHTA, CDR2 FQGNSA. V was pared by 0 bases and J by 8 bases, with 19 bases between. The CDR3 covers 17 residues. CDR3 residues: CASSLARVRPGREKLFF. In DNA, the CDR3 is TGTGCCAGCAGCTTAGCGCGAGTGAGACCGGGGAGGGAAAAACTGTTTTTT.

This clonotype was counted between two and nine times. The CDR3 spells CASSLRGRSYNEQFF. The CDR3, as DNA: TGTGCCAGCAGCCTCAGGGGGCGCTCCTACAATGAGCAGTTCTTC. The chain is built from TRBV7-9 and TRBJ2-1, with TRBD1 identical over 8 bases. Germline V gene lookup returns CDR1 SEHNR and CDR2 FQNEAQ (reference sequence). Trimming took 5 bases from V and 0 from J; bases not matched to a gene: 3. This CDR3 region has 15 residues.

The chain has TRBV29-1 and TRBJ1-6, with unresolved D. Germline V lookup: CDR1 SQVTM, CDR2 ANQGSEA. V was cut by 4 bases and J by 9 bases, with 10 bases left in between. This CDR3 region has 12 residues. The CDR3 DNA is TGCAGCGTTGGTGAGGGCGGTTCACCCCTCCACTTT. As protein: CSVGEGGSPLHF.

The CDR3 protein is CASTAGTRPNEQFF. In DNA, the CDR3 is TGTGCCAGCACCGCCGGGACCCGTCCGAATGAGCAGTTCTTC. This chain uses TRBV6-5 with TRBJ2-1; either TRBD1 or TRBD2 may fit D (5 bases each). Trimming stripped 7 bases from V and 7 bases from J, with 17 bases between. Germline assignment: CDR1 MNHEY and CDR2 SVGAGI. This CDR3 has 14 amino acids.

This clonotype appeared a few times. The chain is built from TRBV10-3 and TRBJ2-1, with 10 bases identical to TRBD1. CDR3 size: 13 residues. Trimming cost V 7 bases and J 8 bases; bases outside gene matches: 5. Germline CDR1 is ENHRY and CDR2 is SYGVKD. For the CDR3, the DNA is TGTGCCATCAACAGACAGGGGGCTGATGAGCAGTTCTTC. Residues: CAINRQGADEQFF.

This chain connects TRBV4-2 to TRBJ1-2; possibly TRBD1 for D (5 bases). The CDR3 contains 16 residues. V lost 0 bases, J lost 0 bases, and 11 bases lay in between. The germline V gene encodes CDR1 LGHNA and CDR2 YNFKEQ. CDR3 nucleotide sequence: TGTGCCAGCAGCCAAGACAGGGCAGAACCTAACTATGGCTACACCTTC. The encoded protein is CASSQDRAEPNYGYTF.

The chain recombines TRBV4-2 with TRBJ1-2; D gene ambiguous. The CDR3 covers 14 residues. The germline V gene has CDR1 LGHNA and CDR2 YNFKEQ. The V and J ends lost 2 bases and 3 bases respectively, with 10 bases between them. The chain's CDR3 is CASSQNDVDYGYTF. In DNA, the CDR3 is TGTGCCAGCAGCCAAAATGATGTAGACTATGGCTACACCTTC.

This chain connects TRBV27 to TRBJ2-3; 7 positions agree with TRBD1. This CDR3 comprises 15 residues. Germline V gene sequence: CDR1 MNHEY, CDR2 SMNVEV (reference sequence). Unmatched junction bases numbered 13, after V lost 7 bases and J lost 6 bases. CDR3 sequence: CASTPWGQSSDTQYF. Here the CDR3 DNA reads TGTGCCAGCACCCCGTGGGGACAGTCAAGTGATACGCAGTATTTT.